Below are 25 T cell receptor beta chains sequenced from a single sample in a study of cytomegalovirus exposure and HLA in healthy donors. In the PCR, 60 Vbeta and 13 Jbeta primers were used. The data were produced by immunoSEQ multiplex PCR, yet TCRdb's version contains in-frame clones alone and is incomplete. The table lists approximately 200,000 clones, roughly 80% of them singletons. The sample taken for sequencing was PBMCs. These receptors all come from a man aged 35 to 55 in good health and CMV-seronegative.

The chain has TRBV10-3 and TRBJ1-2, with a possible D match to TRBD1 (6 bases). This CDR3 comprises 13 residues. Germline CDR1 is ENHRY and CDR2 is SYGVKD. The V end was cut by 2 bases, the J end by 8 bases, with 12 bases between. CDR3: CAISETQGKGYTF. CDR3 DNA sequence: TGTGCCATCAGTGAGACTCAGGGGAAAGGCTACACCTTC.

This clone was counted between two and nine times. The chain carries TRBV5-1 and TRBJ2-6; perhaps TRBD2 as D (6 bases). V lost 5 bases, J lost 1 base, and 22 bases lay in between. The CDR3 runs to 19 residues. The germline CDR1 and CDR2 sequences are SGHRS and YFSETQ. The CDR3 loop reads CASRSVTGAGSSGANVLTF. The CDR3 coding sequence is TGCGCCAGCAGGTCCGTGACCGGGGCGGGAAGTTCTGGGGCCAACGTCCTGACTTTC.

This clone was observed a single time. The chain employs TRBV4-1 and TRBJ1-6; D is possibly TRBD1 (5 bases). The length of the CDR3 is 15 residues. Germline loops: CDR1 MGHRA, CDR2 YSYEKL. The ends were cut back, 2 bases at V and 7 bases at J, with 12 bases in the middle. CDR3 residues: CASSQLPGNNSPLHF. The DNA for the CDR3 is TGCGCCAGCAGCCAACTACCAGGGAACAATTCACCCCTCCACTTT.

This clone occurred once. J is TRBJ2-5 and V is TRBV7-5; the DNA was not compared with TRBD1, the D call given in the table. TRBV7-5 is flagged as a pseudogene. The CDR3 loop spans 16 amino acids. Here the CDR3 DNA reads TGTGTCAGAAGCTTTACCGGGACAGTTGGACAAGAGACCCAGTACTTC. Residues: CVRSFTGTVGQETQYF.

The chain has TRBV5-1 and TRBJ1-1; a possible D gene is TRBD1 (6 bases). Germline V gene lookup returns CDR1 SGHRS and CDR2 YFSETQ. This CDR3 contains 11 residues. Trimming took off 4 bases at V and 8 bases at J, with 9 bases between the two ends. Here the CDR3 DNA reads TGCGCCAGCAGCAGCACAGGGGAAGCTTTCTTT. Its protein product is CASSSTGEAFF. The full variable domain, its missing parts supplied by reference TRBV5-1 and TRBJ1-1, is KAGVTQTPRYLIKTRGQQVTLSCSPISGHRSVSWYQQTPGQGLQFLFEYFSETQRNKGNFPGRFSGRQFSNSRSEMNVSTLELGDSALYLCASSSTGEAFFGQGTRLTVV.

This clone was observed once. The gene calls are TRBV7-2 and TRBJ1-2; 8 bases map to TRBD1. The junction had 8 bases not matched to a gene; V was cut back by 5 bases and J by 6 bases. This CDR3 region has 14 residues. The V gene's germline CDR1 is SGHTA and CDR2 FQGNSA. Here the CDR3 DNA reads TGTGCCAGCAGCGCCCGACAGGGGATGGATGGCTACACCTTC. Protein: CASSARQGMDGYTF.

This clone was seen a single time. The CDR3 here is CASSFRGDMASYEQYF. The CDR3 nucleotides are TGTGCCAGCAGCTTCAGGGGGGACATGGCCTCCTACGAGCAGTACTTC. V usage is TRBV7-2 and J usage is TRBJ2-7; D perhaps matches TRBD1 (7 bases). Between the trimmed V and J ends, which lost 3 bases and 0 bases, there was a span of 15 bases. The CDR3 is 16 amino acids. CDR1 is SGHTA, CDR2 FQGNSA, per germline.

The chain uses TRBV9 and TRBJ1-1; D is uncertain. Germline CDR1 is SGDLS and CDR2 is YYNGEE. Trimming stripped 0 bases from V and 0 bases from J, with 9 bases between. The CDR3 is made up of 15 amino acids. The CDR3 loop reads CASSVDGIMNTEAFF. CDR3 DNA sequence: TGTGCCAGCAGCGTAGACGGGATTATGAACACTGAAGCTTTCTTT.

The gene calls are TRBV5-1 and TRBJ2-3, with 11 nucleotides matching TRBD2. CDR3 length: 16 residues. CDR1 and CDR2 (germline): SGHRS, YFSETQ. The V and J ends lost 4 bases and 3 bases, in that order; junction bases with no gene match: 7. CDR3 nucleotides: TGCGCCAGCAGCCCAACTAGCGGGAGAAGGACAGATACGCAGTATTTT. Translating it yields CASSPTSGRRTDTQYF.

V is TRBV28 and J is TRBJ1-4, with D unclear. The V and J ends lost 1 base and 4 bases respectively, with 7 bases between them. Germline CDR1 MDHEN, CDR2 SYDVKM. The CDR3 runs to 14 residues. CDR3 region: CASSLSQSNEKLFF. The CDR3 DNA reads as TGTGCCAGCAGTTTATCACAGAGTAATGAAAAACTGTTTTTT.

In its sample, this clone was seen once. This rearrangement joins TRBV4-2 to TRBJ2-3; perhaps TRBD2 as D (5 bases). Germline V lookup: CDR1 LGHNA, CDR2 YNFKEQ. V shed 0 bases and J shed 3 bases, with 13 bases lying between them. The CDR3 covers 16 residues. CDR3 nucleotides: TGTGCCAGCAGCCAAGATCCGAGCGGCTCAACAGATACGCAGTATTTT. This codes for CASSQDPSGSTDTQYF.

V and J are TRBV6-1 and TRBJ1-5, with TRBD1 matching 9 bases. Losses at the gene ends were 4 bases for V and 1 base for J; bases not matched to a gene: 2. Germline assignment: CDR1 MNHNS and CDR2 SASEGT. This CDR3 comprises 15 residues. CDR3 DNA sequence: TGTGCCAGCAGTGTGGGGACAGGGAGCAATCAGCCCCAGCATTTT. Translating it yields CASSVGTGSNQPQHF.

The gene calls are TRBV7-2 and TRBJ2-7, with 10 bases that match TRBD1. The CDR3 spans 15 residues. Germline lookup yields CDR1 SGHTA and CDR2 FQGNSA. The junction had 6 bases not matched to a gene; V was cut back by 4 bases and J by 3 bases. The CDR3, as DNA: TGTGCCAGCAGCTCCTGGGACAGGGGAGACTACGAGCAGTACTTC. Translation gives CASSSWDRGDYEQYF.

The V call is TRBV19, the J call TRBJ1-4; D is undetermined. V was shortened by 5 bases and J by 8 bases, with 15 bases between the two germline ends. In germline, CDR1 is LNHDA, CDR2 SQIVND (reference sequence). This CDR3 spans 14 amino acids. Written as DNA, the CDR3 is TGTGCCAGTAGTCGCGGCGGTGCGGGCGAAAAACTGTTTTTT. Amino acid sequence: CASSRGGAGEKLFF. Together with reference TRBV19 and TRBJ1-4, the CDR3 gives the full variable domain: DGGITQSPKYLFRKEGQNVTLSCEQNLNHDAMYWYRQDPGQGLRLIYYSQIVNDFQKGDIAEGYSVSREKKESFPLTVTSAQKNPTAFYLCASSRGGAGEKLFFGSGTQLSVL.

The chain is built from TRBV30 and TRBJ2-7, with 7 bases lining up with TRBD2. Germline V CDR1 and CDR2: GTSNPN, SVGIG (reference sequence). This CDR3 has 13 amino acids. V lost 3 bases and J lost 0; bases outside the gene matches: 2. The CDR3 here is CAWRGGGSYEQYF. The CDR3 nucleotides read TGTGCCTGGAGGGGCGGGGGCTCCTACGAGCAGTACTTC.

The chain carries TRBV5-6 and TRBJ1-1; a weak D match, TRBD1 (6 bases). The germline CDR1 and CDR2 sequences are SGHDT and YYEEEE. The CDR3 spans 15 residues. V gave up 4 bases and J gave up 0 bases, with 13 bases separating them. The CDR3 loop is CASSRGASLNTEAFF. The CDR3 nucleotides are TGTGCCAGCAGCCGGGGGGCCAGCCTGAACACTGAAGCTTTCTTT. Combining the CDR3 with reference TRBV5-6 and TRBJ1-1 gives the whole variable domain DAGVTQSPTHLIKTRGQQVTLRCSPKSGHDTVSWYQQALGQGPQFIFQYYEEEERQRGNFPDRFSGHQFPNYSSELNVNALLLGDSALYLCASSRGASLNTEAFFGQGTRLTVV.

The J gene is TRBJ1-1, the V gene TRBV6-5, with D possibly matching TRBD1 (5 bases). V was trimmed by 0 bases and J by 7 bases, leaving 12 bases between them. The CDR3 is 14 amino acids. CDR1 is MNHEY, CDR2 SVGAGI, per germline. The CDR3 protein is CASSYSWGGVEAFF. The CDR3 DNA is TGTGCCAGCAGTTACTCTTGGGGAGGGGTTGAAGCTTTCTTT.

In this sample, this clone turned up a few times. DNA of the CDR3: TGTGCCAGTAGACCGACGCGCCTTCAGGAGCCCCAGCATTTT. Residues: CASRPTRLQEPQHF. The V call is TRBV19, the J call TRBJ1-5; D remains ambiguous. Germline assignment: CDR1 LNHDA and CDR2 SQIVND (reference sequence). Trimming took off 6 bases at V and 8 bases at J, with 17 bases between the two ends. This CDR3 comprises 14 residues.

This clone was observed once. The V call is TRBV4-2, the J call TRBJ2-3; the D gene is possibly TRBD2 (6 bases). The CDR3 extends over 16 amino acids. The germline V gene encodes CDR1 LGHNA and CDR2 YNFKEQ. The V end lost 2 bases, the J end lost 5 bases, and 17 bases lay between the germline ends. In DNA form, the CDR3 reads TGTGCCAGCAGCCAACAAGCGGGTTTGGTAGGAGATACGCAGTATTTT. The encoded protein is CASSQQAGLVGDTQYF.

This clone was observed once. This chain joins TRBV13 and TRBJ2-7; 8 nucleotides agree with TRBD1. This CDR3 region has 16 residues. V shed 2 bases and J 0 bases; nucleotides not matched to a gene: 6. The germline V gene encodes CDR1 PRHDT and CDR2 FYEKMQ (reference sequence). The CDR3 nucleotides read TGTGCCAGCAGCTTATCCGGGACAGGTCTCTCCTACGAGCAGTACTTC. This translates into CASSLSGTGLSYEQYF.

This clone was seen a single time. The CDR3 protein is CASSPREGRNQPQHF. CDR3 DNA sequence: TGTGCCAGCTCACCACGGGAGGGGCGGAATCAGCCCCAGCATTTT. The V call is TRBV18, the J call TRBJ1-5; weak D call: TRBD1 (5 bases). Trimming took 1 base from V and 4 from J, leaving 11 bases between them. This CDR3 region has 15 residues. CDR1 is KGHSH and CDR2 is LQKENI in the germline V gene.

Of note for this clone: The sample contains more than one DNA sequence encoding this CDR3. The rearrangement uses TRBV15 and TRBJ2-7, with 9 bases fitting TRBD1. Germline trimming cut 6 bases from V and 5 bases from J; bases unmatched to any gene: 8. The CDR3 runs to 14 residues. CDR1 and CDR2 (germline): LNHNV, YYDKDF (reference sequence). For the CDR3, the DNA is TGTGCCACCAGGGCCGGGACAGGGAACCACGAGCAGTACTTC. Residues: CATRAGTGNHEQYF.

The J gene is TRBJ1-5, the V gene TRBV18, with D possibly TRBD1 on 6 matching bases. This CDR3 is 15 amino acids long. Germline values: CDR1 KGHSH, CDR2 LQKENI. V lost 3 bases, J lost 3 bases, and 12 bases lay in between. The CDR3 DNA follows: TGTGCCAGCTCACCCAGACAGGAGGCCAATCAGCCCCAGCATTTT. It codes for CASSPRQEANQPQHF.

The genes are TRBV19 and TRBJ1-2; TRBD1 agrees at 9 bases. This CDR3 contains 14 residues. V dropped 7 bases and J dropped 1; count of bases not matched to a gene: 4. Germline assignment: CDR1 LNHDA and CDR2 SQIVND (reference sequence). CDR3 nucleotides: TGTGCCAGTACCCTGACAGGGGGTAACTATGGCTACACCTTC. Protein sequence: CASTLTGGNYGYTF.

The chain combines TRBV5-4 with TRBJ2-2, with 13 positions matching TRBD2. The CDR3 contains 18 residues. V trimming: 4 bases; J trimming: 3 bases; junction bases outside the gene matches: 9. Germline CDR1 and CDR2: SGHNT and YYREEE (reference sequence). The CDR3: CASSGALAGGPDTGELFF. As DNA, the CDR3 is TGTGCCAGCAGCGGGGCACTAGCGGGAGGGCCTGACACCGGGGAGCTGTTTTTT.